These 18 T cell receptor beta chains came from one sample sequenced in a study of blood T cell repertoires in COVID-19. The method was immunoSEQ multiplex PCR; TCRdb's version includes in-frame clones alone and lacks a portion of them. The table includes about 44,000 clones, under 90% detected once. Sequencing used peripheral blood. These receptors were obtained from a human donor in a cohort sampled during active COVID-19.

This clone was seen once. The chain couples TRBV19 to TRBJ1-5, with TRBD1 identical over 8 bases. After removal of 7 bases from V and 0 bases from J, the junction contained 14 bases not matched to a gene. Germline values: CDR1 LNHDA, CDR2 SQIVND (reference sequence). The CDR3 is 18 residues long. The CDR3 coding sequence is TGTGCCAGTACCCCGCGAGGACAGGGAATCAATAGCAATCAGCCCCAGCATTTT. This encodes CASTPRGQGINSNQPQHF.

The genes are TRBV20-1 and TRBJ1-4; unclear D gene. The CDR3 runs 11 residues. Germline lookup yields CDR1 DFQATT and CDR2 SNEGSKA (reference sequence). Trimming removed 2 bases at V and 8 bases at J, with 6 bases between. CDR3 loop: CSARYGEKLFF. The CDR3 DNA sequence: TGCAGTGCTAGATACGGGGAAAAACTGTTTTTT.

The V and J genes are TRBV7-6 and TRBJ2-1; 12 nucleotides agree with TRBD2. CDR1 and CDR2 from the germline V gene are SGHVS and FNYEAQ. There are 16 residues in the CDR3. V was pared by 1 base and J by 9 bases, with 7 bases of the junction left unmatched. CDR3 residues: CASSLVLAGGPGEQFF. The CDR3 DNA follows: TGTGCCAGCAGCTTAGTTCTAGCGGGGGGGCCTGGTGAGCAGTTCTTC. Complete variable domain (other parts from reference TRBV7-6 and TRBJ2-1): GAGVSQSPRYKVTKRGQDVALRCDPISGHVSLYWYRQALGQGPEFLTYFNYEAQQDKSGLPNDRFSAERPEGSISTLTIQRTEQRDSAMYRCASSLVLAGGPGEQFFGPGTRLTVL.

The chain carries TRBV10-2 and TRBJ2-2; tentative D call: TRBD1 (5 bases). V lost 4 bases to trimming and J lost 4 bases, with 13 bases between them. CDR3 length: 15 residues. CDR1 and CDR2 from the germline V gene are WSHSY and SAAADI. CDR3 sequence: CASSGAGRLTGELFF. The CDR3 DNA follows: TGCGCCAGCAGTGGGGCAGGGCGGCTCACCGGGGAGCTGTTTTTT.

V and J are TRBV11-2 and TRBJ1-2; D is ambiguous. The CDR3 runs 14 residues. The V end was cut by 4 bases, the J end by 2 bases, with 11 bases between. Per the germline V gene, CDR1 is SGHAT and CDR2 is FQNNGV. CDR3: CASSSLSGNYGYTF. The CDR3 DNA reads TGTGCCAGCAGCTCGCTCTCCGGGAACTATGGCTACACCTTC.

V is TRBV11-3 and J is TRBJ2-3; the match to TRBD1 covers 11 bases. CDR3 length: 14 residues. The ends lost 5 bases at V and 4 bases at J; junction bases unmatched: 2. CDR1 and CDR2 from the germline V gene are SGHNT and YENEEA. The CDR3 DNA reads TGTGCCAGCAGCCTGGGACAGGGGGCAGATACGCAGTATTTT. Amino acids: CASSLGQGADTQYF.

The genes are TRBV27 and TRBJ1-2; the D gene is possibly TRBD1 (6 bases). The CDR3 consists of 15 residues. With 6 bases removed from V and 4 bases from J, the gap between germline ends came to 18 bases. CDR1 is MNHEY and CDR2 is SMNVEV in the germline V gene (reference sequence). The CDR3 spells CASSQTHRVGYGYTF. In DNA, the CDR3 is TGTGCCAGCAGCCAAACCCACAGGGTGGGCTATGGCTACACCTTC.

This clone has just one count. The chain couples TRBV18 to TRBJ2-2; 8 nucleotides match TRBD1. The CDR3 covers 17 residues. CDR1 is KGHSH and CDR2 is LQKENI in the germline V gene. Losses at the gene ends were 3 bases for V and 4 bases for J; bases not matched to a gene: 10. The DNA of the CDR3 is TGTGCCAGCTCACCTCGTTTCAGGACAGGGAGCACCGGGGAGCTGTTTTTT. Amino acids: CASSPRFRTGSTGELFF.

The rearrangement uses TRBV10-3 and TRBJ2-5; 8 bases match TRBD2. Trimming at V came to 4 bases and at J to 3 bases, leaving 4 bases not matched to a gene. CDR3 length equals 14 residues. Looked up from germline, CDR1 is ENHRY and CDR2 is SYGVKD. CDR3 sequence: CAISVAAGEETQYF. The CDR3 DNA is TGTGCCATCAGTGTAGCAGCGGGGGAAGAGACCCAGTACTTC.

The chain links TRBV7-9 to TRBJ1-1, with a weak D call TRBD1 (5 bases). CDR1 is SEHNR, CDR2 FQNEAQ, per germline (reference sequence). The CDR3 consists of 13 residues. Trimming removed 8 bases from V and 0 bases from J, with 10 bases in between. CDR3 DNA sequence: TGTGCCAGCCTTATGGACATGAACACTGAAGCTTTCTTT. Protein: CASLMDMNTEAFF.

V is TRBV5-4 and J is TRBJ1-1; D gene uncertain. Trimming removed 0 bases from V and 1 base from J, with 7 bases in between. In germline, CDR1 is SGHNT, CDR2 YYREEE (reference sequence). This CDR3 comprises 14 residues. This CDR3 reads CASSLEYGNTEAFF. The CDR3 DNA sequence: TGTGCCAGCAGCTTGGAGTACGGGAACACTGAAGCTTTCTTT.

The rearrangement uses TRBV5-1 and TRBJ2-2; 9 nucleotides agree with TRBD2. Trimming took 0 bases from V and 6 from J; bases not matched to a gene: 0. Germline V CDR1 and CDR2: SGHRS, YFSETQ. This CDR3 is built from 14 residues. The CDR3 nucleotides read TGCGCCAGCAGCTTGGGGACTAGCGCCGGGGAGCTGTTTTTT. The encoded protein is CASSLGTSAGELFF.

This clone showed up just once. The chain couples TRBV28 to TRBJ1-1, with no clear D. The CDR3 covers 12 residues. From germline, CDR1 is MDHEN and CDR2 SYDVKM. Trimming removed 7 bases at V and 3 bases at J, with 9 bases between. CDR3: CASTPRDTEAFF. In nucleotides, the CDR3 is TGTGCCAGCACCCCGAGGGACACTGAAGCTTTCTTT.

V is TRBV7-5 and J is TRBJ2-7; TRBD1, the table's D call, lacks a check against the DNA. TRBV7-5 is recorded as a pseudogene. The CDR3 spans 12 residues. Here the CDR3 DNA reads TGTGTCAGAAGCTTACAGACCTACGAGCAGTACGTC. This codes for CVRSLQTYEQYV.

The chain couples TRBV3-1 (or the pseudogene TRBV3-2) to TRBJ2-7; 8 bases line up with TRBD1. The V and J ends lost 8 bases and 9 bases, in that order; junction bases with no gene match: 12. Germline V gene lookup returns CDR1 LGHDT and CDR2 YNNKEL (reference sequence). The CDR3 loop spans 13 amino acids. This chain's CDR3 is CASRGATGAGQYF. The CDR3, as DNA: TGTGCCAGCCGCGGTGCGACAGGGGCCGGGCAGTACTTC.

This clone appeared a few times. The chain is built from TRBV6-4 and TRBJ1-6; TRBD1 aligns across 7 bases. The germline CDR1 and CDR2 sequences are MRHNA and SNTAGT. The ends lost 2 bases at V and 14 bases at J; junction bases unmatched: 6. The CDR3 is 13 amino acids. The CDR3 nucleotides read TGTGCCAGCAGTGACAACAGGGGATTAACCCTCCACTTT. Translation: CASSDNRGLTLHF.

This clone is a singleton in its sample. The V call is TRBV6-5, the J call TRBJ2-2, with D unresolved. Deletions cut 10 bases from V and 2 bases from J, with 17 bases between. CDR1 is MNHEY, CDR2 SVGAGI, per germline. The CDR3 runs 15 residues. This CDR3 is CATQFARANTGELFF. The DNA of the CDR3 is TGTGCCACCCAATTTGCCCGCGCTAACACCGGGGAGCTGTTTTTT.

DNA for the CDR3: TGTGCCAGCAGCCAAACACGGACAGGGGACAACTCTGGGGCCAACGTCCTGACTTTC. The encoded protein is CASSQTRTGDNSGANVLTF. The V gene is TRBV7-3, the J gene TRBJ2-6; 9 nucleotides match TRBD1. CDR3 size: 19 residues. V lost 5 bases to trimming and J lost 0 bases; unmatched junction nucleotides: 11. CDR1 and CDR2 (germline): SGHTA, FQGTGA.